These 18 T cell receptor beta chains came from one sample sequenced in a study of CXCR3-negative and CXCR3-positive naive CD8 T cells. Study findings and constraints: TRB CDR3s were more hydrophobic in CXCR3-positive than in CXCR3-negative naive cells.

The antigens for these receptors are not known. In preparing the TRB cDNA libraries, 5' RACE with UMI labels was used. TCRdb derives one entry per CDR3 protein from the 5' RACE reads, leaving out DNA. This table lists 60,000 to 65,000 distinct CDR3 sequences. Sequenced material: naive CXCR3+ CD8+ T cells from blood. The subset denotes: CD45RO-CCR7+CD27+CD95- naive CD8+ T cells expressing CXCR3 (TNR3+). The origin of the receptors is a human donor in good health. Some clones in this sample may be carry-over from other donors' samples.

This chain joins TRBV20-1 and TRBJ1-2; TCRdb designates TRBD1, a call that cannot be tested without DNA. Germline assignment: CDR1 DFQATT and CDR2 SNEGSKA (reference sequence). The CDR3 is 13 amino acids. CDR3 sequence reads: CSARSRREYGYTF.

This chain joins TRBV15 and TRBJ2-1. Germline assignment: CDR1 LNHNV and CDR2 YYDKDF (reference sequence). The CDR3 has 13 amino acids. CDR3 region: CATSWRIGDEQFF.

The chain uses TRBV11-2 and TRBJ1-2. Looked up from germline, CDR1 is SGHAT and CDR2 is FQNNGV. This CDR3 region has 12 residues. The CDR3 region is CASSARLDGYTF.

The chain has TRBV7-3 and TRBJ2-1; TCRdb designates TRBD1, a call that cannot be tested without DNA. The CDR3 has 16 amino acids. CDR1 and CDR2 (germline): SGHTA, FQGTGA. The CDR3: CASSLIRRGAGNEQFF.

The CDR3 here is CSVEGTLGYEQYF. The chain couples TRBV29-1 to TRBJ2-7; TCRdb calls TRBD1, which cannot be checked without DNA. The CDR3 consists of 13 residues. Germline V gene lookup returns CDR1 SQVTM and CDR2 ANQGSEA.

The J gene is TRBJ2-7, the V gene TRBV29-1; as DNA is missing, the TRBD1 call by TCRdb cannot be tested. CDR1 SQVTM and CDR2 ANQGSEA come from the germline V gene. The CDR3 consists of 15 residues. The CDR3 loop reads CSVEVPGAPSYEQYF.

This chain uses TRBV7-2 with TRBJ1-1. The CDR3 totals 15 residues. The germline V gene encodes CDR1 SGHTA and CDR2 FQGNSA. The CDR3 is CASSLVFRTNTEAFF.

V usage is TRBV6-2 or TRBV6-3 and J usage is TRBJ2-1; with no DNA, the TCRdb D assignment of TRBD2 cannot be verified. This CDR3 spans 14 amino acids. Per germline, CDR1 MNHEY and CDR2 SVGEGT. The CDR3 loop is CASNLIGLNNEQFF.

The V gene is TRBV11-2, the J gene TRBJ1-1. This CDR3 contains 16 residues. The germline CDR1 and CDR2 sequences are SGHAT and FQNNGV. CDR3 amino acids: CASRNGGAGQNTEAFF.

The gene calls are TRBV4-2 and TRBJ1-5; TCRdb proposes TRBD1, but this gene call is untestable without DNA. Germline CDR1 LGHNA, CDR2 YNFKEQ. There are 16 residues in the CDR3. The CDR3 sequence: CASSQSTGSRNQPQHF.

The rearrangement uses TRBV7-6 and TRBJ2-2; the TCRdb D gene call, TRBD2, has no DNA to confirm it. Germline CDR1 is SGHVS and CDR2 is FNYEAQ. The CDR3 length is 15 residues. CDR3 loop: CASRLLAENTGELFF.

V gene TRBV7-9 combines with J gene TRBJ1-5; the TCRdb call, TRBD1, lacks DNA for checking. Per the germline V gene, CDR1 is SEHNR and CDR2 is FQNEAQ (reference sequence). The CDR3 sequence is 16 residues long. The CDR3 sequence is CASSLAPGGSNQPQHF.

The chain has TRBV29-1 and TRBJ1-1; TCRdb indicates TRBD1, and absent DNA this call remains unverified. CDR3 length: 12 amino acids. Germline V gene sequence: CDR1 SQVTM, CDR2 ANQGSEA. The CDR3 is CSGTGGVTEAFF.

V gene TRBV20-1 combines with J gene TRBJ1-1; checking the TCRdb D call of TRBD1 is not possible without DNA. The CDR3 loop spans 13 amino acids. Germline loops: CDR1 DFQATT, CDR2 SNEGSKA (reference sequence). The chain's CDR3 is CSATDRMNTEAFF.

The chain employs TRBV14 and TRBJ2-6; as DNA is missing, the TRBD1 call by TCRdb cannot be tested. Germline values: CDR1 SGHDN, CDR2 FVKESK. This CDR3 has 19 amino acids. The CDR3 loop reads CASSQDRKGGISGANVLTF.

The chain combines TRBV12-3 or TRBV12-4 with TRBJ1-1; TCRdb selects TRBD1, and the lack of DNA leaves this call unchecked. The CDR3 loop spans 13 amino acids. This CDR3 reads CASSSGGGTEAFF.

The chain is built from TRBV20-1 and TRBJ2-2; the TCRdb D gene call, TRBD1, has no DNA to confirm it. The CDR3 covers 15 residues. Germline CDR1 and CDR2: DFQATT and SNEGSKA (reference sequence). The CDR3: CSARAETLNTGELFF.

The chain recombines TRBV10-3 with TRBJ2-5; checking the TCRdb D call of TRBD1 is not possible without DNA. Per germline, CDR1 ENHRY and CDR2 SYGVKD. The CDR3 consists of 14 residues. CDR3 residues: CAISETGPGETQYF.